This record concerns one T cell receptor beta chain sequence. At one end the junction does not follow the germline gene, possibly because of a read error. Unique molecular identifiers were affixed to single, distinct cDNA molecules. Via MiXCR, TCRdb re-called the 5' RACE reads, giving one row per CDR3 protein. The sample contains tens of thousands of distinct CDR3 sequences, more than 6.5% of which appear only once. The data stem from a study of early T cells in non-severe SARS-CoV-2 infection. Background on the study: Sequencing of bulk RNA from unsorted whole blood was done, without chain pairing.

The germline CDR1 and CDR2 sequences are SGHRS and YFSETQ. The CDR3 length is 17 residues. The sample in question was whole blood, obtained at baseline. The sequence derives from an adult who was a healthcare worker with PCR-confirmed SARS-CoV-2 infection or an uninfected control (not recorded which). The chain employs TRBV5-1 and TRBJ1-1, with a weak D call TRBD1 (6 bases). CDR3 amino acids: CASSLDGGGWNTVIGIF. In DNA, the CDR3 is TGCGCCAGCAGCTTGGATGGTGGGGGCTGGAACACTGTAATAGGGATCTTT.